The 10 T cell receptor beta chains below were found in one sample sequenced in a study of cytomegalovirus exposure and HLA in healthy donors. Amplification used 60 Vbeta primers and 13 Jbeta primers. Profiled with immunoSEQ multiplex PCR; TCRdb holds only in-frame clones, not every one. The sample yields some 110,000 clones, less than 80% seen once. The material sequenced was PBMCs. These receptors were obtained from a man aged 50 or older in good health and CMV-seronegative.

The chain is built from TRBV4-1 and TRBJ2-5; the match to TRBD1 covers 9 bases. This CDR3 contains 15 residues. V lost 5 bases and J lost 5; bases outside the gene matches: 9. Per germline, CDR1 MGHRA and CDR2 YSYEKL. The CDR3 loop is CASSVDRGVLETQYF. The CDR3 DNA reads TGCGCCAGCAGCGTAGACAGGGGGGTCCTGGAGACCCAGTACTTC.

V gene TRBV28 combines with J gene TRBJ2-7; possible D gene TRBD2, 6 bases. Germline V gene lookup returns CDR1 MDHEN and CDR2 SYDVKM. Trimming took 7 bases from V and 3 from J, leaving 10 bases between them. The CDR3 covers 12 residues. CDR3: CASTTGDYEQYV. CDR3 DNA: TGTGCCAGCACTACGGGGGACTACGAGCAGTACGTC.

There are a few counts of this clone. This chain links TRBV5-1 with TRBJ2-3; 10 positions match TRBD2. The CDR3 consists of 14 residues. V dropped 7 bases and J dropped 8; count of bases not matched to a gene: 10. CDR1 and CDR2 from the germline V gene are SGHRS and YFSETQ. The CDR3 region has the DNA TGCGCCAGCGGGCCAGCGGGGGGGCAGGGTACGCAGTATTTT. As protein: CASGPAGGQGTQYF.

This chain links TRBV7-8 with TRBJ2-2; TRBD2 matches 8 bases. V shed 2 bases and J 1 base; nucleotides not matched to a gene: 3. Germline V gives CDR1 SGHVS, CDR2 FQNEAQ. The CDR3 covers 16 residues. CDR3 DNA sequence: TGTGCCAGCAGCTTAAAGCGGGGGATGAACACCGGGGAGCTGTTTTTT. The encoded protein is CASSLKRGMNTGELFF. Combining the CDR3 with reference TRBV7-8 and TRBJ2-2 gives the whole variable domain GAGVSQSPRYKVAKRGQDVALRCDPISGHVSLFWYQQALGQGPEFLTYFQNEAQLDKSGLPSDRFFAERPEGSVSTLKIQRTQQEDSAVYLCASSLKRGMNTGELFFGEGSRLTVL.

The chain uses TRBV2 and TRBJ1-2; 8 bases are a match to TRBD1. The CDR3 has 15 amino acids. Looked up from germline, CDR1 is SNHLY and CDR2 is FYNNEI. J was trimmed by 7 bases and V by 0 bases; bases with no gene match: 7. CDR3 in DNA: TGTGCCAGCAGTGAAGCTTCGACAGGGGAGAGTGGCTACACCTTC. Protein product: CASSEASTGESGYTF.

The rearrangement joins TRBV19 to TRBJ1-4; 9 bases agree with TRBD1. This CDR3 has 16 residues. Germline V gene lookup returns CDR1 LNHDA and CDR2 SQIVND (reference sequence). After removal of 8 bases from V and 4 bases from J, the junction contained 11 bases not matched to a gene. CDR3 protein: CASSQTGTGLNEKLFF. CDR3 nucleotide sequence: TGTGCCAGTTCTCAGACCGGGACAGGGCTTAATGAAAAACTGTTTTTT.

CDR3: CASSEYRGGRNTQYF. CDR3 nucleotides: TGTGCCAGCAGTGAATATCGAGGGGGCAGGAATACGCAGTATTTT. The chain couples TRBV25-1 to TRBJ2-3; 7 bases fit TRBD1. V lost 0 bases to trimming and J lost 7 bases; unmatched junction nucleotides: 7. Germline lookup yields CDR1 MGHDK and CDR2 SYGVNS. The CDR3 totals 15 residues.

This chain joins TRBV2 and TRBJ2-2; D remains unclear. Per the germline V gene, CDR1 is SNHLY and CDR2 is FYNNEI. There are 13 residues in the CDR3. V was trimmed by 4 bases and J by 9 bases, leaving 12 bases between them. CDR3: CASSVARIRELFF. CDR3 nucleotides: TGTGCCAGCAGTGTCGCGCGGATCCGGGAGCTGTTTTTT. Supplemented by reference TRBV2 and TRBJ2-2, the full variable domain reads EPEVTQTPSHQVTQMGQEVILRCVPISNHLYFYWYRQILGQKVEFLVSFYNNEISEKSEIFDDQFSVERPDGSNFTLKIRSTKLEDSAMYFCASSVARIRELFFGEGSRLTVL.

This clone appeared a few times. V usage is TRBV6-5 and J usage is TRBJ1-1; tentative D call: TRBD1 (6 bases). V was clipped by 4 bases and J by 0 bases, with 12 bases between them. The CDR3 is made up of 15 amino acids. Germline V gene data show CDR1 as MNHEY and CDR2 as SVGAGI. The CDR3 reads CASSSSRTVNTEAFF. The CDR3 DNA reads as TGTGCCAGCAGTTCGAGTCGGACAGTGAACACTGAAGCTTTCTTT.

In nucleotides, the CDR3 is TGCGCCAGCAGCCCAGTAGCGTTTGGGAATGAGCAGTTCTTC. This sequence encodes CASSPVAFGNEQFF. This chain links TRBV5-1 with TRBJ2-1; a possible D gene is TRBD2 (5 bases). Trimming removed 4 bases at V and 7 bases at J, with 15 bases between. Per the germline V gene, CDR1 is SGHRS and CDR2 is YFSETQ. The CDR3 sequence is 14 residues long. The full variable domain, completed using reference TRBV5-1 and TRBJ2-1, is KAGVTQTPRYLIKTRGQQVTLSCSPISGHRSVSWYQQTPGQGLQFLFEYFSETQRNKGNFPGRFSGRQFSNSRSEMNVSTLELGDSALYLCASSPVAFGNEQFFGPGTRLTVL.